These 10 T cell receptor beta chains were sequenced from one sample in a study of T-cell memory formation after mild COVID-19. TCRdb ran MiXCR on the 5' RACE reads and lists one entry per CDR3 protein. The sample lists 150,000 or so distinct CDR3 sequences, around 13% occurring once. Sample: PBMCs or a T cell subset sorted from them (not recorded which). The receptors come from an adult woman who had mild COVID-19 (a few samples of this study predate the infection). Cell type and time point are not known.

This clonotype appeared many times. The chain joins TRBV9 to TRBJ2-1; 11 bases align to TRBD2. The CDR3 is 15 amino acids. V lost 3 bases, J lost 4 bases, and 3 bases stayed unmatched. The V gene's germline CDR1 is SGDLS and CDR2 YYNGEE. The CDR3 nucleotides read TGTGCCAGCAGCGGGCCTAGCGGGAGGTACAATGAGCAGTTCTTC. Translation gives CASSGPSGRYNEQFF.

This clonotype was seen more than once but under ten times. The J gene is TRBJ1-5, the V gene TRBV5-1; D is ambiguous. Between the trimmed V and J ends, which lost 2 bases and 0 bases, there was a span of 6 bases. This CDR3 is built from 14 residues. Looked up from germline, CDR1 is SGHRS and CDR2 is YFSETQ. The CDR3 DNA reads TGCGCCAGCAGCTTTCTAGATAGCAATCAGCCCCAGCATTTT. Translating it yields CASSFLDSNQPQHF.

This clonotype appeared a few times. The rearrangement links TRBV24-1 to TRBJ2-1; D might be TRBD2 (5 bases). Trimming pared 6 bases from V and 6 bases from J, leaving 11 bases between. Germline values: CDR1 KGHDR, CDR2 SFDVKD. The CDR3 runs 13 residues. The CDR3 nucleotides are TGTGCCACCAGTCCCTTGGCGGGCAATGAGCAGTTCTTC. This translates into CATSPLAGNEQFF.

The J gene is TRBJ2-1, the V gene TRBV10-3, with 11 positions matching TRBD1. The trim removed 3 bases at V and 4 bases at J, leaving 2 bases unmatched. CDR1 and CDR2 from the germline V gene are ENHRY and SYGVKD. CDR3 length: 15 residues. The CDR3 DNA reads as TGTGCCATCAGTGATGGGGACAGGGGGTACAATGAGCAGTTCTTC. Amino acids: CAISDGDRGYNEQFF.

This chain uses TRBV20-1 with TRBJ1-1; D is uncertain. The germline CDR1 and CDR2 sequences are DFQATT and SNEGSKA (reference sequence). V was trimmed by 6 bases and J by 3 bases, leaving 11 bases between them. The CDR3 covers 12 residues. This CDR3 reads CSAKLMDTEAFF. DNA for the CDR3: TGCAGTGCCAAGCTTATGGACACTGAAGCTTTCTTT.

This clonotype was recorded a few times. This sequence joins TRBV12-5 and TRBJ2-7; 7 nucleotides agree with TRBD1. With 3 bases clipped from V and 4 bases from J, the junction kept 3 bases outside the gene matches. This CDR3 spans 13 amino acids. The germline V gene has CDR1 LGHNT and CDR2 FRNRAP. The chain's CDR3 is CASGLGTAYEQYF. In nucleotides, the CDR3 is TGTGCTAGTGGTTTAGGGACAGCTTACGAGCAGTACTTC.

Ten or more counts support this clonotype. This rearrangement joins TRBV27 to TRBJ2-1; 12 nucleotides align to TRBD2. Trimming cost V 1 base and J 4 bases; bases outside gene matches: 20. Germline loops: CDR1 MNHEY, CDR2 SMNVEV (reference sequence). The CDR3 has 22 residues. CDR3 nucleotides: TGTGCCAGCAGTTTATGGAAAGAGGTCGGGACTAGCGGGTTGGCGGGTTACAATGAGCAGTTCTTC. Its translation: CASSLWKEVGTSGLAGYNEQFF.

This clonotype was counted only a few times. The chain has TRBV11-2 and TRBJ2-3; the D is unclear. The CDR3 is made up of 16 amino acids. V was pared by 6 bases and J by 0 bases, with 16 bases between. CDR1 is SGHAT and CDR2 is FQNNGV in the germline V gene. The CDR3 loop is CASRYTGRTSTDTQYF. In DNA form, the CDR3 reads TGTGCCAGCAGGTATACGGGCAGGACCAGCACAGATACGCAGTATTTT.

This clonotype showed up just a few times. The chain combines TRBV20-1 with TRBJ2-1; D is uncertain. The CDR3 is 15 residues long. In germline, CDR1 is DFQATT, CDR2 SNEGSKA (reference sequence). The ends were cut back, 1 base at V and 6 bases at J, with 16 bases in the middle. The CDR3 sequence: CSARGSGWLVNEQFF. The CDR3 bases are TGCAGTGCTAGAGGATCTGGGTGGCTAGTCAATGAGCAGTTCTTC.

The chain carries TRBV7-9 and TRBJ2-1; 10 bases are shared with TRBD2. Germline V lookup: CDR1 SEHNR, CDR2 FQNEAQ (reference sequence). Trimming removed 5 bases from V and 7 bases from J; junction bases left unmatched: 11. The CDR3 covers 16 residues. DNA for the CDR3: TGTGCCAGCAGCCCAGGTTCTAGCGGGAGTTTTAATGAGCAGTTCTTC. This gives the protein CASSPGSSGSFNEQFF.